Each of the 7 T cell receptor beta chains below was sequenced from the same sample in a study of T cell responses to AZD1222 COVID-19 vaccine. Generated by immunoSEQ multiplex PCR, the TCRdb table keeps only in-frame clones and is missing some. The repertoire includes under 200,000 clones, 90% to 95% of them detected once, and 0.64% sits in the top ten. Specimen: peripheral blood, collected on day 0 of AZD1222 vaccination. These receptors were taken from an adult in good health.

This clone appeared a single time. This chain uses TRBV3-1 (or the pseudogene TRBV3-2) with TRBJ2-2; no firm D call. Germline assignment: CDR1 LGHDT and CDR2 YNNKEL (reference sequence). The CDR3 sequence is 12 residues long. Trimming pared 6 bases from V and 2 bases from J, leaving 4 bases between. CDR3 sequence: CASSHNTGELFF. The CDR3 DNA follows: TGTGCCAGCAGTCATAACACCGGGGAGCTGTTTTTT.

This rearrangement joins TRBV18 to TRBJ1-2; D not certain. The CDR3 covers 13 residues. Looked up from germline, CDR1 is KGHSH and CDR2 is LQKENI. Trimming removed 0 bases at V and 11 bases at J, with 13 bases between. The DNA for the CDR3 is TGTGCCAGCTCACCACCCGGTCGAGCGGGGTACACCTTC. Protein sequence: CASSPPGRAGYTF.

The chain carries TRBV18 and TRBJ1-6; D remains unclear. The CDR3 has 16 residues. V was trimmed by 6 bases and J by 0 bases, leaving 12 bases between them. The germline V gene encodes CDR1 KGHSH and CDR2 LQKENI. This chain's CDR3 is CASSDSAGSYNSPLHF. CDR3 nucleotides: TGTGCCAGCTCCGATTCGGCCGGCTCCTATAATTCACCCCTCCACTTT.

The rearrangement links TRBV27 to TRBJ1-2; a weak D match, TRBD1 (5 bases). The CDR3 has 15 residues. Trimming removed 4 bases from V and 3 bases from J, with 15 bases in between. Per germline, CDR1 MNHEY and CDR2 SMNVEV (reference sequence). This CDR3 is CASSYRGRLYYGYTF. The CDR3 DNA reads TGTGCCAGCAGTTATAGGGGTAGGTTATACTATGGCTACACCTTC.

The chain uses TRBV11-2 and TRBJ1-1; D remains unclear. CDR1 and CDR2 (germline): SGHAT, FQNNGV. The CDR3 is 14 amino acids. V lost 5 bases and J lost 3, with 13 bases in between. The CDR3 here is CASSAEEGYTEAFF. Written as DNA, the CDR3 is TGTGCCAGCAGCGCAGAGGAAGGGTACACTGAAGCTTTCTTT.

V is TRBV7-6 and J is TRBJ2-2, with 8 bases aligning to TRBD1. The CDR3 covers 15 residues. The germline V gene encodes CDR1 SGHVS and CDR2 FNYEAQ. Trimming took 3 bases from V and 4 from J; bases not matched to a gene: 4. The CDR3 is CASSFQGAGTGELFF. The CDR3 DNA reads TGTGCCAGCAGCTTCCAGGGGGCGGGCACCGGGGAGCTGTTTTTT.

The CDR3 DNA sequence: TGTGCCAGCAGTTTTACAGGGAAGAGGTCTGAAGCTTTCTTT. It encodes CASSFTGKRSEAFF. This chain joins TRBV5-6 and TRBJ1-1; a weak D match, TRBD1 (6 bases). The CDR3 runs 14 residues. With 5 bases removed from V and 6 bases from J, the gap between germline ends came to 17 bases. Germline loops: CDR1 SGHDT, CDR2 YYEEEE.